The present entry profiles one T cell receptor beta chain with its context. Its matching antigen is unknown. Antigen-specific CD4+ T cell clonotypes were called by their expansion after viral peptide-pool culture in ViraFEST. Isolation of CD4+ T cells took place after nine to ten days of culture. Two-dose BNT162b2 or mRNA-1273 vaccination was given to participants. The data stem from a study of vaccination effects on CD4 cells after COVID-19. Broader study findings: The study found marked clonal contraction of infection- and vaccine-induced clones late after vaccination.

The CDR3 runs to 15 residues. Germline V gene data show CDR1 as SGHKS and CDR2 as YYEKEE (reference sequence). The V and J ends lost 0 bases and 2 bases, in that order; junction bases with no gene match: 3. Repertoires were generated with immunoSEQ multiplex PCR, while TCRdb's copy carries only in-frame clones and drops some. The sample shows 27,000 or so clones, about 80% of them seen only once. The chain links TRBV5-5 to TRBJ2-5; 8 bases line up with TRBD2. The sequence came from a human donor who received a COVID-19 vaccine. Some clones in this sample may be carry-over from other donors' samples. This specimen was CD4+ T cells from PBMCs cultured with HCoV-NL63 spike peptides, taken after COVID-19 vaccination. CDR3 in DNA: TGTGCCAGCAGCTTGGACGGGGGGGAACAAGAGACCCAGTACTTC. As protein: CASSLDGGEQETQYF.